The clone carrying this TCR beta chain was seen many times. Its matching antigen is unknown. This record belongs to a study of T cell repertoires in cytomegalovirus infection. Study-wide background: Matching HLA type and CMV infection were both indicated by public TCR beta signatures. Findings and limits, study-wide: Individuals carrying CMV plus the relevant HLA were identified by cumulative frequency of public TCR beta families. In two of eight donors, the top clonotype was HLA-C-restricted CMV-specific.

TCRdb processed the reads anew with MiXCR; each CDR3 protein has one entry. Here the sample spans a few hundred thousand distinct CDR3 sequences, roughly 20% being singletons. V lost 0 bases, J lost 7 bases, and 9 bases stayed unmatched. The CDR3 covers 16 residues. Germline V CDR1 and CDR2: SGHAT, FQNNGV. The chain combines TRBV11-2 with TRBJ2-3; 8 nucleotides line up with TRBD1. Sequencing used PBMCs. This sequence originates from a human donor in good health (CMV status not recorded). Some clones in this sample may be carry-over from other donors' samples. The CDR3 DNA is TGTGCCAGCAGCTTAGAGTCCGGGACAGGAAAGAATACGCAGTATTTT. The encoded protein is CASSLESGTGKNTQYF.